This is a list of T cell receptor beta chains from one sample in a study of cytomegalovirus exposure and HLA in healthy donors. Measured with immunoSEQ multiplex PCR; TCRdb has only the in-frame clones, and not every one. The sample consists of approximately 150,000 clones, about 80% of them appearing once. Sequenced material: PBMCs. Receptor source: a middle-aged man in good health and CMV-seropositive. Both conserved end residues are part of each CDR3. The order of the fields is D gene, clone size, V gene, J gene, CDR3 DNA, CDR3 protein. A D gene is named only where the DNA matches it firmly. Clone size, where shown, is once, few, many, or a class for clones that have expanded.

.,.,TRBV4-1,TRBJ2-7,TGCGCCAGCAGCCAAGTCTACAGCCCGTCCTACGAGCAGTACTTC,CASSQVYSPSYEQYF
.,few,TRBV5-1,TRBJ2-1,TGCGCCAGCAGCTTTGATACGGGATTCTCCTACAATGAGCAGTTCTTC,CASSFDTGFSYNEQFF
.,once,TRBV18,TRBJ1-2,TGTGCCAGCTCCCCGGGGGGGCAAGGCTATGGCTACACCTTC,CASSPGGQGYGYTF
.,.,TRBV6-5,TRBJ2-3,TGTGCCAGCAGGCCAACTAGGTCCACAGATACGCAGTATTTT,CASRPTRSTDTQYF
.,.,TRBV28,TRBJ1-2,TGTGCCAGCAGTTTCTCCGGGGTTCGTGGCTACACCTTC,CASSFSGVRGYTF
TRBD1,once,TRBV6-1,TRBJ2-7,TGTGCCAGCAATCAGGTACAGGGGCGCGAGCAGTACTTC,CASNQVQGREQYF
.,.,TRBV7-2,TRBJ1-1,TGTGCCAGCAGCGCCTTGAGCACTGAAGCTTTCTTT,CASSALSTEAFF
.,.,TRBV29-1,TRBJ2-5,TGCAGCGTTGACGGCAGGGGCTCAGAGACCCAGTACTTC,CSVDGRGSETQYF
.,.,TRBV18,TRBJ2-7,TGTGCCAGCGGACAGAACGGCTACGAGCAGTACTTC,CASGQNGYEQYF
.,once,TRBV7-3,TRBJ1-1,TGTGCCAGCAGCGTTACACCGAACACTGAAGCTTTCTTT,CASSVTPNTEAFF
TRBD1,.,TRBV2,TRBJ1-1,TGTGCCAGCAGTTTGGACAGGGCCACTGAAGCTTTCTTT,CASSLDRATEAFF
.,.,TRBV5-4,TRBJ2-3,TGTGCCAGCAGTGGGGGACTCACCACAGATACGCAGTATTTT,CASSGGLTTDTQYF
TRBD2,.,TRBV5-4,TRBJ2-7,TGTGCCAGCAGCACAGGGACTAGCGCCGCCTACGAGCAGTACTTC,CASSTGTSAAYEQYF
TRBD1,.,TRBV6-5,TRBJ1-5,TGTGCCAGCAGTTGGGGACAGGGTAATCAGCCCCAGCATTTT,CASSWGQGNQPQHF
.,.,TRBV6-1,TRBJ2-1,TGTGCCAGCAGGGAAAGCGGACCAGATGAGCAGTTCTTC,CASRESGPDEQFF
TRBD2,.,TRBV11-3,TRBJ2-3,TGTGCCAGCAGCTTAAATCTGGGAGGGATTGATACGCAGTATTTT,CASSLNLGGIDTQYF
.,.,TRBV6-6,TRBJ1-4,TGTGCCAGCAGTAACAGAGCGGGGAATGAAAAACTGTTTTTT,CASSNRAGNEKLFF
TRBD1,once,TRBV13,TRBJ2-2,TGTGCCAGCAGCTACGGACAGGGGACGAACACCGGGGAGCTGTTTTTT,CASSYGQGTNTGELFF
.,once,TRBV9,TRBJ2-5,TGTGCCAGCAGCGCGCGGCCCGGGGCGGGGGAGACCCAGTACTTC,CASSARPGAGETQYF
.,.,TRBV28,TRBJ2-7,TGTGCCAGCAGTTTTGGCCCCTACGAGCAGTACTTC,CASSFGPYEQYF
.,.,TRBV5-1,TRBJ1-1,TGCGCCAGCAGCTTGTGGTCGCCCGGAGGGACTGAAGCTTTCTTT,CASSLWSPGGTEAFF
TRBD2,.,TRBV5-4,TRBJ2-1,TGTGCCAGCAGCCCGACTAGCGGGAGGGCCTTCTACAATGAGCAGTTCTTC,CASSPTSGRAFYNEQFF
.,.,TRBV2,TRBJ2-7,TGTGCCAGCAGCCTATATAATTACGAGCAGTACTTC,CASSLYNYEQYF
TRBD2,.,TRBV18,TRBJ2-7,TGTGCCAGCTCACCAGGGGAGGGGCAGACCTACGAGCAGTACTTC,CASSPGEGQTYEQYF
.,once,TRBV19,TRBJ2-7,TGTGCCAGTAGACAGGGCCCAAGCTCCTACGAGCAGTACTTC,CASRQGPSSYEQYF
TRBD1,.,TRBV5-1,TRBJ1-1,TGCGCCAGCAGCCCGCCTGGGGCAGGGGGCGCGGACACTGAAGCTTTCTTT,CASSPPGAGGADTEAFF
.,few,TRBV2,TRBJ2-4,TGTGCCAGCACCCAGACTAGTGCCAAAAACATTCAGTACTTC,CASTQTSAKNIQYF
TRBD1,.,TRBV5-1,TRBJ1-5,TGCGCCAGCAGCTTGGTGCCGGGACAGGGGTACGAGCCCCAGCATTTT,CASSLVPGQGYEPQHF
.,.,TRBV5-1,TRBJ1-5,TGCGCCAGCAGCATCGGGAACAATCAGCCCCAGCATTTT,CASSIGNNQPQHF
.,.,TRBV28,TRBJ1-2,TGTGCCACCTCAGAGAGGGAGGATGGCTACACCTTC,CATSEREDGYTF
.,.,TRBV15,TRBJ1-1,TGTGCCACCAGCAGAGACCTCATTATGGAGGAAGCTTTCTTT,CATSRDLIMEEAFF
.,.,TRBV27,TRBJ1-1,TGTGCCAGCAGTTTAAAAGGGGGTTTGACTGAAGCTTTCTTT,CASSLKGGLTEAFF
.,.,TRBV11-2,TRBJ2-2,TGTGCCAGCAGCTTAATCGGCGGAACGGGGACCGGGGAGCTGTTTTTT,CASSLIGGTGTGELFF
TRBD2,.,TRBV19,TRBJ2-3,TGTGCCAGTAGTATCCCCAGACTAGCGGGAGTAGTTGGGGTCACAGATACGCAGTATTTT,CASSIPRLAGVVGVTDTQYF
.,.,TRBV29-1,TRBJ2-7,TGCAGCGCCGAAACGGGGTACGAGCAGTACTTC,CSAETGYEQYF
.,.,TRBV14,TRBJ2-1,TGTGCCAGCAGCCAAGCTCAATCCCAGGCAAACGAGCAGTTCTTC,CASSQAQSQANEQFF
.,.,TRBV5-8,TRBJ2-5,TGTGCCAGCGGAGCCCCGCCAGCTCAAGAGACCCAGTACTTC,CASGAPPAQETQYF
TRBD1,.,TRBV5-4,TRBJ2-1,TGTGCCAGCGGAGGCCAGGGGGCATACAATGAGCAGTTCTTC,CASGGQGAYNEQFF
TRBD1,.,TRBV19,TRBJ1-5,TGTGCCAGTAGCTATACAGGGGGCAATCAGCCCCAGCATTTT,CASSYTGGNQPQHF
TRBD2,.,TRBV28,TRBJ2-1,TGTGCCAGCAGTTCTCTCATTGGGGCTAGCGGGGCCTCCTACAATGAGCAGTTCTTC,CASSSLIGASGASYNEQFF
TRBD2,.,TRBV20-1,TRBJ2-5,TGCAGTGCGGCGGGGACTACGACCCAGTACTTC,CSAAGTTTQYF
TRBD1,.,TRBV7-9,TRBJ1-1,TGTGCCAGCAGCCCCCGACAGGGGAACACTGAAGCTTTCTTT,CASSPRQGNTEAFF
TRBD1,.,TRBV7-9,TRBJ2-3,TGTTCCAGCAGCCTAGGACAGGGAATCCCAGATACGCAGTATTTT,CSSSLGQGIPDTQYF
TRBD2,once,TRBV9,TRBJ2-3,TGTGCCAGCAGCGTTGGCGGGAGCTATACGCAGTATTTT,CASSVGGSYTQYF
TRBD1,few,TRBV10-1,TRBJ2-7,TGCGCCAGCAGTGAGTCCCGGACAGGCACCTACGAGCAGTACTTC,CASSESRTGTYEQYF
.,few,TRBV2,TRBJ1-5,TGTGCCAGCAGGCGGGACAGCAATCAGCCCCAGCATTTT,CASRRDSNQPQHF
.,.,TRBV7-2,TRBJ2-1,TGTGCCAGCAGCTCCTACACGCGGAATGAGCAGTTCTTC,CASSSYTRNEQFF
TRBD2,once,TRBV5-1,TRBJ2-7,TGCGCCAGCAGCCTCCGGACTAGCGGGATTGGATCCTACGAGCAGTACTTC,CASSLRTSGIGSYEQYF
TRBD2,.,TRBV2,TRBJ2-7,TGTGCCAGCAGTTCCGGACTAGCGGGAAGAGGGCCTTACGAGCAGTACTTC,CASSSGLAGRGPYEQYF
TRBD1,.,TRBV19,TRBJ2-2,TGTGCCAGCTCCCCAAACAGGGGGCGCCCCACCGGGGAGCTGTTTTTT,CASSPNRGRPTGELFF
.,.,TRBV2,TRBJ2-6,TGTGCCAGCGGTGATAAGGGAGCTGGGGCCAACGTCCTGACTTTC,CASGDKGAGANVLTF
TRBD1,.,TRBV28,TRBJ1-2,TGTGCCAGCCTACCGGGACAGGGAGGGGATGGCTACACCTTC,CASLPGQGGDGYTF
.,.,TRBV5-1,TRBJ2-2,TGCGCCAGCAAAGCTGATGCGAACACCGGGGAGCTGTTTTTT,CASKADANTGELFF